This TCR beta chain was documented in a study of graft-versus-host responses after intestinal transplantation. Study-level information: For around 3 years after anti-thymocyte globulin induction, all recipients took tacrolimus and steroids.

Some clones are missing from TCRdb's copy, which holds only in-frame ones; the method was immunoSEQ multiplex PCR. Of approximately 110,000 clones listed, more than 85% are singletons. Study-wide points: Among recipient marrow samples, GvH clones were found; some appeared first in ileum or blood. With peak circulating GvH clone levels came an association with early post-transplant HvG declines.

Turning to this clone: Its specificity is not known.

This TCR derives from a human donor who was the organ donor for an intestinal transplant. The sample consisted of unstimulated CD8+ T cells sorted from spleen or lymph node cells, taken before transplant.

CDR3 DNA: TGTGCCAGCAGCTTGTGTCTGGGACAGAGTATCCACGAGCAGTACTTC. As protein: CASSLCLGQSIHEQYF. The rearrangement joins TRBV5-6 to TRBJ2-7, with 7 bases fitting TRBD1. J gave up 5 bases and V 1 base, and 12 bases lay outside the gene matches. There are 16 residues in the CDR3. In germline, CDR1 is SGHDT, CDR2 YYEEEE.